What follows are 10 T cell receptor beta chains derived from one specimen sequenced in a study of regulatory T cells in long-lasting Graves disease. Construction of TCR beta libraries relied on iRepertoire HTBI primers and on Arm-PCR targeting CDR3 regions. MiXCR, applied by TCRdb to the multiplex PCR reads, yields one record per CDR3 protein. This table holds 350,000 to 500,000 distinct CDR3 sequences, approximately 22% found once. As for time point: persistent/refractory GD, antithyroid drugs over 5 years with positive TRAb. PBMCs were the source of the RNA used for TCR sequencing. The material sequenced was peripheral blood mononuclear cells (PBMCs), taken when the disease was refractory, from a patient treated with antithyroid drugs. These receptors came from a female donor with Graves disease.

This clonotype was detected many times. The chain recombines TRBV2 with TRBJ2-4; D gene unclear. Germline assignment: CDR1 SNHLY and CDR2 FYNNEI. CDR3 length: 16 residues. The V gene lost 5 bases and the J gene lost 0 bases, with 14 bases spanning the gap. CDR3 sequence: CASSSSGSQAKNIQYF. CDR3 nucleotides: TGTGCCAGCAGTTCCTCGGGCTCCCAAGCCAAAAACATTCAGTACTTC.

The chain links TRBV2 to TRBJ1-3; D call uncertain. Trimming shortened V by 7 bases and J by 0 bases, and 4 bases separated the two germline ends. The CDR3 is 12 amino acids. CDR1 is SNHLY, CDR2 FYNNEI, per germline. The CDR3 spells CASKVSGNTIYF. The DNA of the CDR3 is TGTGCCAGCAAAGTCTCTGGAAACACCATATATTTT. Filled out from reference TRBV2 and TRBJ1-3, the complete variable domain reads EPEVTQTPSHQVTQMGQEVILRCVPISNHLYFYWYRQILGQKVEFLVSFYNNEISEKSEIFDDQFSVERPDGSNFTLKIRSTKLEDSAMYFCASKVSGNTIYFGEGSWLTVV.

This clonotype was detected a few times. The chain joins TRBV6-1 to TRBJ2-2; D is undetermined. Germline V gene lookup returns CDR1 MNHNS and CDR2 SASEGT. The V and J ends lost 5 bases and 7 bases respectively, with 8 bases between them. This CDR3 is built from 12 residues. The CDR3 region has the DNA TGTGCCAGCAGTAGTCGGATCGGGGAGCTGTTTTTT. This gives the protein CASSSRIGELFF.

There are many counts of this clonotype. The chain has TRBV2 and TRBJ1-5; D is unclear. With 4 bases removed from V and 2 bases from J, the gap between germline ends came to 6 bases. Germline values: CDR1 SNHLY, CDR2 FYNNEI. The length of the CDR3 is 13 residues. The CDR3 DNA reads as TGTGCCAGCAGTGTGTGGGGCAATCAGCCCCAGCATTTT. Its translation: CASSVWGNQPQHF.

The CDR3: CASSISPSEQYF. CDR3 bases: TGTGCCAGTAGTATTTCCCCCAGCGAGCAGTACTTC. The chain employs TRBV19 and TRBJ2-7; D is undetermined. Germline CDR1 reads LNHDA; CDR2 reads SQIVND (reference sequence). CDR3 length equals 12 residues. V was pared by 3 bases and J by 6 bases, with 9 bases between.

The chain carries TRBV6-1 and TRBJ2-7, with 12 bases fitting TRBD1. V lost 6 bases and J lost 1; bases outside the gene matches: 4. Germline lookup yields CDR1 MNHNS and CDR2 SASEGT. The CDR3 runs to 15 residues. DNA of the CDR3: TGTGCCAGCAGCCGGGGACAGGGGGCATCCTACGAGCAGTACTTC. This encodes CASSRGQGASYEQYF.

The table lists this clonotype with a few counts. The chain is built from TRBV28 and TRBJ2-1, with a weak D call TRBD2 (5 bases). The germline V gene encodes CDR1 MDHEN and CDR2 SYDVKM. CDR3 length: 15 residues. The V gene lost 2 bases and the J gene lost 8 bases, with 16 bases spanning the gap. The CDR3 DNA is TGTGCCAGCAGTTTAATCGAGAAAGGGAGCCATGAGCAGTTCTTC. Translation: CASSLIEKGSHEQFF. The whole variable domain, remainder taken from reference TRBV28 and TRBJ2-1, is DVKVTQSSRYLVKRTGEKVFLECVQDMDHENMFWYRQDPGLGLRLIYFSYDVKMKEKGDIPEGYSVSREKKERFSLILESASTNQTSMYLCASSLIEKGSHEQFFGPGTRLTVL.

This clonotype was detected ten times or more. The chain carries TRBV12-3 or TRBV12-4 and TRBJ2-2, with D possibly being TRBD1 (5 bases). V dropped 3 bases and J dropped 5 bases, with 13 bases sitting between them. The CDR3 is 15 residues long. CDR3 loop: CASSFTTGWTGELFF. CDR3 nucleotide sequence: TGTGCCAGCAGTTTCACTACAGGATGGACCGGGGAGCTGTTTTTT.

This clonotype was picked up many times. The gene calls are TRBV5-6 and TRBJ2-5; the D gene could be TRBD1 or TRBD2 (5 bases each). Germline V gene data show CDR1 as SGHDT and CDR2 as YYEEEE. Trimming cost V 3 bases and J 4 bases, with 13 bases left between them. This CDR3 comprises 14 residues. The CDR3 coding sequence is TGTGCCAGCAGCTGGGGGACGGAAGGAGAGACCCAGTACTTC. Its translation: CASSWGTEGETQYF.

This clonotype has a handful of counts. The CDR3 protein is CASSPKRQGLTEAFF. CDR3 in DNA: TGCGCCAGCAGCCCAAAGCGACAGGGGCTCACTGAAGCTTTCTTT. The V gene is TRBV4-1, the J gene TRBJ1-1; 8 positions agree with TRBD1. J lost 4 bases, V lost 4 bases, and 8 bases had no gene match. CDR1 and CDR2 from the germline V gene are MGHRA and YSYEKL. This CDR3 region has 15 residues.